This T cell receptor (beta chain) is drawn from a study of CD8 T cells in ankylosing spondylitis. This clonotype was seen many times. Its cognate antigen is unknown. Overall study findings and caveats: Among TCR beta sequences, a motif of several highly homologous variants appeared characteristic of ankylosing spondylitis blood. There was reportedly significant enrichment of clones that were disease-linked in matched ankylosing spondylitis synovial fluid. Existing reports had already noted some motif variants in reactive arthritis synovial fluid and blood.

TCRdb recomputed calls from the 5' RACE reads with MiXCR, one row per CDR3 protein. The top ten hold 0.45% to 0.6% of the sample, which has around 770,000 distinct CDR3 sequences, approximately 12% seen once. The germline V and J ends were trimmed by 4 bases and 7 bases, with 14 bases remaining between them. Germline lookup yields CDR1 SGHKS and CDR2 YYEKEE (reference sequence). This CDR3 is 13 amino acids long. V and J are TRBV5-5 and TRBJ2-5; D may be TRBD1 (6 bases). The clonotype originates from a male donor with ankylosing spondylitis. The sequenced sample was blood, either unsorted or a sorted T cell fraction (not recorded which). The CDR3, as DNA: TGTGCCAGCAGCATGAACAGGGTTGTGACCCAGTACTTC. Encoded protein: CASSMNRVVTQYF.